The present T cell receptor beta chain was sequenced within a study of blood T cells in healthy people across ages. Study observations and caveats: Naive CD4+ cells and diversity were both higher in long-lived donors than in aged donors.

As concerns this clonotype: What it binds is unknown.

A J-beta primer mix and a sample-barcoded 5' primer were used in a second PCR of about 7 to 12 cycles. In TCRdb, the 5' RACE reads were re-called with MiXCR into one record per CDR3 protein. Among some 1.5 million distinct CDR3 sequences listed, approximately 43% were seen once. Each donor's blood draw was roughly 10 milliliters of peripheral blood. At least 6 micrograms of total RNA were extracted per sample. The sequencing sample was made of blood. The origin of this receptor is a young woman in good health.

CDR3 nucleotide sequence: TGTGCCAGCAGCTTAATACGTAAGGCCTACAATGAGCAGTTCTTC. It codes for CASSLIRKAYNEQFF. This chain links TRBV11-2 with TRBJ2-1; no clear D. From germline, CDR1 is SGHAT and CDR2 FQNNGV. V gave up 2 bases and J gave up 2 bases, with 10 bases separating them. The CDR3 length is 15 residues.